These T cell receptor beta chains were read from a single sample in a study of vaccination and CD4 T cells after COVID-19. TCRdb ran MiXCR on the PCR reads and lists one entry per CDR3 protein. This table has some 17,000 distinct CDR3 sequences, about 61% appearing once. The antigens for these receptors are not known. Sequencing input: CD4+ T cells from blood, cultured in vitro. These receptors were collected from a human donor who had recovered from COVID-19. Each CDR3 is given with its conserved first and last residue. Each record gives: clone size, CDR3 length, J gene, V gene, D gene, CDR3 DNA, CDR3 protein. A D gene is named only where the DNA matches it firmly. The size entry is marked missing in some rows and otherwise reads once, few, many or a size class.

>once|18|TRBJ2-2|TRBV24-1|TRBD1
TGTGCCACCAGTGATTTTGGTCAGGCAGGGGGCTTCTCCGGGGAGCTGTTTTTT
CATSDFGQAGGFSGELFF
>few|15|TRBJ2-3|TRBV6-4|TRBD2
TGTGCCAGCAGTGAATCTAGCGGGGGGACAGATACGCAGTATTTT
CASSESSGGTDTQYF
>NA|16|TRBJ2-4|TRBV20-1|TRBD2
TGCAGTGCTAGAGCCCCACTAGCGGGGGGCCATGGCATTCAGTACTTC
CSARAPLAGGHGIQYF
>NA|14|TRBJ2-5|TRBV5-6|TRBD2
TGTGCCAGCAGCAAAGCGGGGGGGAGTGAGACCCAGTACTTC
CASSKAGGSETQYF
>NA|18|TRBJ2-3|TRBV4-1|TRBD2
TGCGCCAGCAGCCTCCAGGGGACTAGCGGGAGTGTAGCAGATACGCAGTATTTT
CASSLQGTSGSVADTQYF
>NA|15|TRBJ2-3|TRBV6-1|TRBD1
TGTGCCAGCAGTGTCCGGGACAGGGTTACAGATACGCAGTATTTT
CASSVRDRVTDTQYF
>NA|14|TRBJ2-1|TRBV29-1|TRBD2
TGCAGCGTCCGCGTGACTAGCGGTTACAATGAGCAGTTCTTC
CSVRVTSGYNEQFF
>NA|13|TRBJ2-2|TRBV27|NA
TGTGCCAGCAGTTTCCGTGGAACCGGGGAGCTGTTTTTT
CASSFRGTGELFF
>few|14|TRBJ2-2|TRBV2|NA
TGTGCCAGCAGTGTTTCGGGGTGGACCGGGGAGCTGTTTTTT
CASSVSGWTGELFF
>NA|13|TRBJ2-7|TRBV20-1|NA
TGCAGTGCTAGTAACCGGGCCCCCTACGAGCAGTACTTC
CSASNRAPYEQYF
>NA|13|TRBJ1-1|TRBV20-1|NA
TGCAGTGTCGCGGACAGCATGAACACTGAAGCTTTCTTT
CSVADSMNTEAFF
>NA|14|TRBJ1-2|TRBV7-8|NA
TGTGCCAGCAGCTTATCGGCAGCGTACCATGGCTACACCTTC
CASSLSAAYHGYTF
>NA|15|TRBJ2-5|TRBV7-3|TRBD2
TGTGCCAGCAGCTTTAGCGGGAGGGCCGGGGAGACCCAGTACTTC
CASSFSGRAGETQYF
>NA|15|TRBJ1-1|TRBV6-4|NA
TGTGCCAGCAGACCAAGCATACTCCAGAACACTGAAGCTTTCTTT
CASRPSILQNTEAFF
>NA|15|TRBJ1-2|TRBV24-1|NA
TGTGCCACCAGTGACCCCGGCGCGCCTTCTTATGGCTACACCTTC
CATSDPGAPSYGYTF
>few|15|TRBJ2-2|TRBV7-2|NA
TGTGCTTCGAGAGGGCCCGTAGCAGGGACCGGGGAGCTGTTTTTT
CASRGPVAGTGELFF